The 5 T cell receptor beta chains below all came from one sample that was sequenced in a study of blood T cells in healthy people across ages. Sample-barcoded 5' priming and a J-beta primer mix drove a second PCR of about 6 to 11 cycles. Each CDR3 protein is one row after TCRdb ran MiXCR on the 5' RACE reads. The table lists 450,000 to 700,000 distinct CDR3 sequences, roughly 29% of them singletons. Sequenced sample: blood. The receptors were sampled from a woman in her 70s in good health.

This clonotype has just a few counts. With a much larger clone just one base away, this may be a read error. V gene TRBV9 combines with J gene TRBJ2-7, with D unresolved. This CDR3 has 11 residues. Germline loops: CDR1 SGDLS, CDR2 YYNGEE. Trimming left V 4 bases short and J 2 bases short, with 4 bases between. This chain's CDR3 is CASSPPYEQYF. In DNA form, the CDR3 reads TGTGCCAGCAGCCCCCCCTACGAGCAGTACTTC.

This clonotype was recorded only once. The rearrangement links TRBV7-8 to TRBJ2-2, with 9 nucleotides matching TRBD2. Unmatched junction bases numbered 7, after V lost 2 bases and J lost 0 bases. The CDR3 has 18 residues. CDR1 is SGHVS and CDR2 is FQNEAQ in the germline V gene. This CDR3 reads CASSLRTGGGANTGELFF. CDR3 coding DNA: TGTGCCAGCAGCTTAAGGACTGGCGGGGGGGCGAACACCGGGGAGCTGTTTTTT.

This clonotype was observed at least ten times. Here the CDR3 reads CSARGGPQRGYTF. Here the CDR3 DNA reads TGCAGTGCTAGGGGGGGCCCCCAGCGTGGCTACACCTTC. This chain links TRBV20-1 with TRBJ1-2; D may be TRBD1 (6 bases). This CDR3 is built from 13 residues. V was shortened by 3 bases and J by 7 bases, with 15 bases between the two germline ends. Germline V gene data show CDR1 as DFQATT and CDR2 as SNEGSKA (reference sequence).

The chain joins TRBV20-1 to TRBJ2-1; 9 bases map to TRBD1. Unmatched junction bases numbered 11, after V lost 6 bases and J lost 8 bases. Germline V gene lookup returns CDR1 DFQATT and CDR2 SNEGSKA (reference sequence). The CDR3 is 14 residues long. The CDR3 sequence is CSARLLQGADEQFF. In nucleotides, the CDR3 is TGCAGTGCAAGGCTACTACAGGGGGCCGATGAGCAGTTCTTC.

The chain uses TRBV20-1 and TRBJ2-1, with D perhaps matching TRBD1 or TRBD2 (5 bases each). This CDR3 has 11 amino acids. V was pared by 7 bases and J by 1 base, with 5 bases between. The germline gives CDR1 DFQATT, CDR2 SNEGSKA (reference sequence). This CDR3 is CSGGSYNEQFF. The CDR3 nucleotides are TGCAGTGGGGGGTCCTACAATGAGCAGTTCTTC.